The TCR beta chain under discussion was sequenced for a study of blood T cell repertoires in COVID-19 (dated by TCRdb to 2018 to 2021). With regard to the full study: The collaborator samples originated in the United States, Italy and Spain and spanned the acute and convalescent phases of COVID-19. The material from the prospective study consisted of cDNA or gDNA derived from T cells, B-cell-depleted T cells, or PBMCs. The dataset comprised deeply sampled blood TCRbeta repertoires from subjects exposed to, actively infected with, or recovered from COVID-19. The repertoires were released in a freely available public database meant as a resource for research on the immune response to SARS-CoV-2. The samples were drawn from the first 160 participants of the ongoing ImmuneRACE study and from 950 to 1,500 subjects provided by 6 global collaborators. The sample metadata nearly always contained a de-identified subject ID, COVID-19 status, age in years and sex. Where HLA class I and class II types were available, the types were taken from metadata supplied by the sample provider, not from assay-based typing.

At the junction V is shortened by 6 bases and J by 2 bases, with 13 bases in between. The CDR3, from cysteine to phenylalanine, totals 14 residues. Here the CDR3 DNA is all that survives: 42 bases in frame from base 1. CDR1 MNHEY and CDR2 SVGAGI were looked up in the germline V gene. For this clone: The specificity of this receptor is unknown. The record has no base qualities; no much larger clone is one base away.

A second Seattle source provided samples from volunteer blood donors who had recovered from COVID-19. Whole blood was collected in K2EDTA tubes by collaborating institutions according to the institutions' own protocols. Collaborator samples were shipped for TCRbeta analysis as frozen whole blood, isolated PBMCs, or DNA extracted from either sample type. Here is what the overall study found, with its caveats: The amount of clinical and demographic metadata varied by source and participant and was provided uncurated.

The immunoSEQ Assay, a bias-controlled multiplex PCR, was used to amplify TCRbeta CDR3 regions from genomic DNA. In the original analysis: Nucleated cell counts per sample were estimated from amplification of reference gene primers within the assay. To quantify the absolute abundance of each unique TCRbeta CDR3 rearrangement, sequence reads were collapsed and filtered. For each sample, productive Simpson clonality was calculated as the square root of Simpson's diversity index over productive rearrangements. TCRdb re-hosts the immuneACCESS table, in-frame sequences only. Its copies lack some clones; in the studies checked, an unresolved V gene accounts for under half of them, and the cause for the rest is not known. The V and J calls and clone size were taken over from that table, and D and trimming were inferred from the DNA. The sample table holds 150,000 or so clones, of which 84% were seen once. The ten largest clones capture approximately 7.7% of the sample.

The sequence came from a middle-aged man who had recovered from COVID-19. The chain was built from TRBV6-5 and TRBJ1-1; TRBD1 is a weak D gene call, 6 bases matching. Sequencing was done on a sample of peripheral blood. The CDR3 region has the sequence CASSSPGANTEAFF. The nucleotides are TGTGCCAGCAGCTCCCCAGGGGCTAACACTGAAGCTTTCTTT.